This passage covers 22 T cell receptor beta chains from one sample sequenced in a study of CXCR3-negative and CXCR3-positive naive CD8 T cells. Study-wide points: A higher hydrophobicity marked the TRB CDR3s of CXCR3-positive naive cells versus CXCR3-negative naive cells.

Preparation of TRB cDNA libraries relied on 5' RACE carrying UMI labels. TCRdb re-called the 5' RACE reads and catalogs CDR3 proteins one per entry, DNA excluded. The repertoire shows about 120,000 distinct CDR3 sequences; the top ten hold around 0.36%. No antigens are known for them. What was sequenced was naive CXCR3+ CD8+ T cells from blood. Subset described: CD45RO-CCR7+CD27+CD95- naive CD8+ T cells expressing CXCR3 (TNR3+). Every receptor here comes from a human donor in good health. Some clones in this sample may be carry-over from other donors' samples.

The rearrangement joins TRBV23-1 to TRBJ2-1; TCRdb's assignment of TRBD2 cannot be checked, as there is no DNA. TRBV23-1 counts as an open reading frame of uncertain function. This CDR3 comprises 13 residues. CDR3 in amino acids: CASSRRLADEQFF.

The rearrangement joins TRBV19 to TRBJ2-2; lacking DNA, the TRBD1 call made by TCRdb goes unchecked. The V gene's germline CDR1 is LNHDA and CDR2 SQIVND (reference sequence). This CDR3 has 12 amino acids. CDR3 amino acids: CATRGGVWELFF.

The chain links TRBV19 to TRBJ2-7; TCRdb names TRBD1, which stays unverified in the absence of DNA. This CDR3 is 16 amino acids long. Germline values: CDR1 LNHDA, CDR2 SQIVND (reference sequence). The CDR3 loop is CASSIAGQGTSYEQYF.

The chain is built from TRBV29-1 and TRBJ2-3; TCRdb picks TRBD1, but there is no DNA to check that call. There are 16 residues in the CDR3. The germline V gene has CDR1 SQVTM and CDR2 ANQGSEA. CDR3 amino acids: CSVDLLQTGGFDTQYF.

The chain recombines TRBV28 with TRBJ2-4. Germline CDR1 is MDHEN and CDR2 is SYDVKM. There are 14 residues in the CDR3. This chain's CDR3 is CASSYTLAKNIQYF.

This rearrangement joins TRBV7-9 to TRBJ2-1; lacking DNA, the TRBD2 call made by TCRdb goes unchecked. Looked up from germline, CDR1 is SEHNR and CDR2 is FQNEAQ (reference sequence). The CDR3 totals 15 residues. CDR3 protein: CASSNTGTSYNEQFF.

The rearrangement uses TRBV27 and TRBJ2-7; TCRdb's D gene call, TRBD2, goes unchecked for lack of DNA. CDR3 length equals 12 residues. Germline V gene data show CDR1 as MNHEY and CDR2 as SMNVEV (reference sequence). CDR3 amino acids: CASSGGPDEQYF.

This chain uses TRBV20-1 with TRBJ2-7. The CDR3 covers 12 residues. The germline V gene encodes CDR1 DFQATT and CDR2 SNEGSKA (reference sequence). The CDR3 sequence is CSARGAYYEQYF.

The CDR3: CATSRDRSLAGGNEQYF. The chain links TRBV15 to TRBJ2-7; TCRdb names TRBD2, which stays unverified in the absence of DNA. Germline lookup yields CDR1 LNHNV and CDR2 YYDKDF (reference sequence). The CDR3 loop spans 17 amino acids.

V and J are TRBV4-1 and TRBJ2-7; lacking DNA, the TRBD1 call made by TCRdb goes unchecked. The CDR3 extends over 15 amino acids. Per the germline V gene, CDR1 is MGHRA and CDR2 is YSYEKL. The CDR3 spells CASSQVSRPGEEQYF.

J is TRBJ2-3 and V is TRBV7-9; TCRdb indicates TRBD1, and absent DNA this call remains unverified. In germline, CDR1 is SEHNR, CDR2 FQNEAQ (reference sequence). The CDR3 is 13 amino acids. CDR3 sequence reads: CASSRSGADTQYF. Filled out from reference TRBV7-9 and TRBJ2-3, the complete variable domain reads DTGVSQNPRHKITKRGQNVTFRCDPISEHNRLYWYRQTLGQGPEFLTYFQNEAQLEKSRLLSDRFSAERPKGSFSTLEIQRTEQGDSAMYLCASSRSGADTQYFGPGTRLTVL.

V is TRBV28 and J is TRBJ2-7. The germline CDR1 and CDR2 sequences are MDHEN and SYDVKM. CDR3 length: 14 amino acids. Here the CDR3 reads CASSLLGKTYEQYF.

This CDR3 is CASSQGEGLDEQFF. J is TRBJ2-1 and V is TRBV4-3; TCRdb picks TRBD1, but there is no DNA to check that call. CDR3 length equals 14 residues. Germline V gives CDR1 LGHNA, CDR2 YSLEER.

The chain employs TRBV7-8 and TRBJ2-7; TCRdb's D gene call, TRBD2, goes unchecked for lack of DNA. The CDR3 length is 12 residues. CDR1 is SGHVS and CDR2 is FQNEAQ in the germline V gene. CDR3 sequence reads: CASSFPPYEQYF.

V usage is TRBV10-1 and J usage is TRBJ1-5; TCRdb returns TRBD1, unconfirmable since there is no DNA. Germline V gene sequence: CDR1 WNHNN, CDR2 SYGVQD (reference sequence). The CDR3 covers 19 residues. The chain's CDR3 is CASSCAGQGQTFSNQPQHF.

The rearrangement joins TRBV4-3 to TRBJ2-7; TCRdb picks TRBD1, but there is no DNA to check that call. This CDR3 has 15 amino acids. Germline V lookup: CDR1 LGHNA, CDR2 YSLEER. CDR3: CASSQEQGESYEQYF.

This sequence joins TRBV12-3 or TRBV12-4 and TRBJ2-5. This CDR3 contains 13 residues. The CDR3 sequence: CASSSENQETQYF.

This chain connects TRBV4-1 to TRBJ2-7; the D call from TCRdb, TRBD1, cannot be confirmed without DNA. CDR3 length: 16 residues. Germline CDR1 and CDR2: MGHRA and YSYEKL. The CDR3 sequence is CASSQSPGGALHEQYF.

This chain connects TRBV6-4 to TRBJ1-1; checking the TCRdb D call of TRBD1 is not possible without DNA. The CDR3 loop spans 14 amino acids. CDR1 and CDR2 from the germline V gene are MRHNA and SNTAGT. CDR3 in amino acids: CASSAGQLNTEAFF.

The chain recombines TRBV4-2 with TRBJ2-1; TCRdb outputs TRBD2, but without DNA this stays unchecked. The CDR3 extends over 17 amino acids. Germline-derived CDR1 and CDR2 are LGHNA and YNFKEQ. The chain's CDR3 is CASSRDLAGGPWGEQFF.

The CDR3 loop is CASSTGPNEQFF. The chain links TRBV5-1 to TRBJ2-1; the D call from TCRdb, TRBD1, cannot be confirmed without DNA. The CDR3 covers 12 residues. Germline V gives CDR1 SGHRS, CDR2 YFSETQ.

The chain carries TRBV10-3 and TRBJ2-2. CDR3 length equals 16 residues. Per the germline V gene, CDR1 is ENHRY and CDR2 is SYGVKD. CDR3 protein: CAISGSLESNTGELFF.